Below, one T cell receptor (beta chain) is given with its context. Assay used: immunoSEQ multiplex PCR; TCRdb lists only in-frame clones, some missing. The sample has 1.5 million to 2.5 million clones, about 95% seen once. This sample was taken from a study of shared clonotypes between healthy human individuals. The V end was cut by 2 bases, the J end by 6 bases, with 14 bases between. CDR3 length equals 15 residues. CDR1 is LNHDA and CDR2 is SQIVND in the germline V gene (reference sequence). Naive CD8 cells were CD45RO-negative, positively selected for CCR7, excluding terminally differentiated effector memory CD45RA+ cells.

The clonotype comes from a man aged 18-30 years in good health. Sequenced sample: naive CD8+ T cells sorted from blood. The chain is built from TRBV19 and TRBJ1-5, with a possible D match to TRBD1 (6 bases). The CDR3 spells CASSILTGALQPQHF. CDR3 sequence (DNA): TGTGCCAGTAGTATATTGACGGGGGCCCTTCAGCCCCAGCATTTT. Using reference TRBV19 and TRBJ1-5 for the parts outside the CDR3, the full variable domain is DGGITQSPKYLFRKEGQNVTLSCEQNLNHDAMYWYRQDPGQGLRLIYYSQIVNDFQKGDIAEGYSVSREKKESFPLTVTSAQKNPTAFYLCASSILTGALQPQHFGDGTRLSIL.